A single sample is the source of the 17 T cell receptor beta chains below, sequenced in a study of technical replicates of blood from a handful of donors. This table comes from immunoSEQ multiplex PCR, and its TCRdb copy is limited to in-frame clones, with some not included. Of around 79,000 clones listed, under 95% were seen once; the top ten hold about 0.25%. Sequencing was done on a sample of T cells isolated from PBMCs. The receptors were sampled from a human donor in good health.

The chain recombines TRBV2 with TRBJ1-1; no definite D call. Trimming took off 4 bases at V and 11 bases at J, with 23 bases between the two ends. There are 15 residues in the CDR3. Germline-derived CDR1 and CDR2 are SNHLY and FYNNEI. CDR3 DNA sequence: TGTGCCAGCAGTGGTCTCTCGGGTTGGGTTTTGCGGGCTTTCTTT. It yields the protein CASSGLSGWVLRAFF. The variable domain in full, with the rest retrieved from reference TRBV2 and TRBJ1-1, is EPEVTQTPSHQVTQMGQEVILRCVPISNHLYFYWYRQILGQKVEFLVSFYNNEISEKSEIFDDQFSVERPDGSNFTLKIRSTKLEDSAMYFCASSGLSGWVLRAFFGQGTRLTVV.

The rearrangement uses TRBV6-5 and TRBJ1-2, with D perhaps matching TRBD1 (5 bases). V was clipped by 6 bases and J by 6 bases, with 14 bases between them. The CDR3 has 13 amino acids. Germline V gene sequence: CDR1 MNHEY, CDR2 SVGAGI. The CDR3 bases are TGTGCCAGCAGAATGACCAGGGAGGATGGCTACACCTTC. Its translation is CASRMTREDGYTF.

The rearrangement joins TRBV11-3 to TRBJ2-1, with 9 bases matching TRBD2. J was trimmed by 0 bases and V by 2 bases; bases with no gene match: 14. The germline CDR1 and CDR2 sequences are SGHNT and YENEEA. The CDR3 has 20 amino acids. The CDR3 sequence: CASSLLRLSGGLSSYNEQFF. As DNA, the CDR3 is TGTGCCAGCAGCTTACTCCGACTTAGCGGGGGCCTAAGCTCCTACAATGAGCAGTTCTTC.

The chain joins TRBV2 to TRBJ1-1; the match to TRBD1 covers 9 bases. The V segment lost 2 bases and the J segment 8 bases; nucleotides outside the gene matches: 9. Germline V gives CDR1 SNHLY, CDR2 FYNNEI. The CDR3 length is 15 residues. CDR3 DNA sequence: TGTGCCAGCAGTGAATTCGTAGGACAGGGGACAGAAGCTTTCTTT. It encodes CASSEFVGQGTEAFF.

The chain is built from TRBV19 and TRBJ2-7; D might be TRBD1 (5 bases). Germline V CDR1 and CDR2: LNHDA, SQIVND (reference sequence). The CDR3 spans 14 residues. Trimming pared 3 bases from V and 5 bases from J, leaving 14 bases between. The CDR3 loop is CASSILSGFHEQYF. Written as DNA, the CDR3 is TGTGCCAGTAGTATTCTATCAGGGTTCCACGAGCAGTACTTC.

The chain carries TRBV28 and TRBJ1-2; 8 bases fit TRBD1. The CDR3 loop spans 17 amino acids. V was pared by 4 bases and J by 1 base, with 11 bases of the junction left unmatched. CDR1 MDHEN and CDR2 SYDVKM come from the germline V gene. In DNA form, the CDR3 reads TGTGCCAGCAGTTCGCCGGGGACAGGCGCCGTTAACTATGGCTACACCTTC. It yields the protein CASSSPGTGAVNYGYTF.

This rearrangement joins TRBV11-3 to TRBJ1-2, with D tentatively TRBD1 (5 bases). The V end was cut by 0 bases, the J end by 7 bases, with 9 bases between. Germline-derived CDR1 and CDR2 are SGHNT and YENEEA. This CDR3 is 13 amino acids long. The CDR3 region has the DNA TGTGCCAGCAGCTTAGAAGGGGTTGGTGGCTACACCTTC. It is translated as CASSLEGVGGYTF.

CDR3 nucleotides: TGTGCCAGCAGCCCGAGGACTAGCGGGGGGCCGCCCTCCTACAATGAGCAGTTCTTC. It specifies CASSPRTSGGPPSYNEQFF. The gene calls are TRBV7-2 and TRBJ2-1; 14 nucleotides align to TRBD2. Germline V gene sequence: CDR1 SGHTA, CDR2 FQGNSA. V shed 5 bases, J shed 0 bases, and the junction held 9 bases outside the gene matches. The CDR3 has 19 residues. The complete variable domain, with remaining parts taken from reference TRBV7-2 and TRBJ2-1, reads GAGVSQSPSNKVTEKGKDVELRCDPISGHTALYWYRQSLGQGLEFLIYFQGNSAPDKSGLPSDRFSAERTGGSVSTLTIQRTQQEDSAVYLCASSPRTSGGPPSYNEQFFGPGTRLTVL.

Here the CDR3 reads CASRSTLSTDTQYF. CDR3 bases: TGTGCCAGTAGATCGACTCTCAGCACAGATACGCAGTATTTT. The V and J genes are TRBV19 and TRBJ2-3, with D hard to call. The germline V gene has CDR1 LNHDA and CDR2 SQIVND (reference sequence). The CDR3 runs 14 residues. Trimming took 6 bases from V and 0 from J, leaving 10 bases between them.

The chain recombines TRBV7-9 with TRBJ1-2, with D hard to call. The CDR3 sequence is 16 residues long. Between the trimmed V and J ends, which lost 4 bases and 6 bases, there was a span of 21 bases. Germline V lookup: CDR1 SEHNR, CDR2 FQNEAQ (reference sequence). CDR3 coding DNA: TGTGCCAGCAGCTCGCCCACGCTTACCCGACGGGATGGCTACACCTTC. It yields the protein CASSSPTLTRRDGYTF.

The V gene is TRBV27, the J gene TRBJ2-7; the D gene is possibly TRBD1 (7 bases). This CDR3 has 15 residues. Trimming left V 5 bases short and J 1 base short, with 15 bases between. CDR1 is MNHEY and CDR2 is SMNVEV in the germline V gene (reference sequence). CDR3 loop: CASSPRDRRSYEQYF. The CDR3 DNA follows: TGTGCCAGCAGTCCGCGGGACAGACGATCCTACGAGCAGTACTTC.

This chain connects TRBV28 to TRBJ1-5; D is unresolved. CDR3 length: 13 amino acids. Trimming cost V 5 bases and J 4 bases, with 9 bases left between them. Looked up from germline, CDR1 is MDHEN and CDR2 is SYDVKM. CDR3 in amino acids: CASSTYVNQPQHF. In DNA, the CDR3 is TGTGCCAGCAGTACTTACGTTAATCAGCCCCAGCATTTT.

V gene TRBV13 combines with J gene TRBJ2-7; 12 bases match TRBD1. V shed 6 bases and J 6 bases; nucleotides not matched to a gene: 6. Germline lookup yields CDR1 PRHDT and CDR2 FYEKMQ (reference sequence). The CDR3 sequence is 14 residues long. CDR3 DNA: TGTGCCAGCAGGGTGGGACAGGGGGCGGGCGAGCAGTACTTC. Translating gives CASRVGQGAGEQYF.

The chain uses TRBV7-9 and TRBJ1-1; unclear D gene. Trimming removed 2 bases at V and 1 base at J, with 11 bases between. CDR1 and CDR2 from the germline V gene are SEHNR and FQNEAQ (reference sequence). The CDR3 spans 15 residues. This CDR3 is CASSLRRQANTEAFF. The CDR3 bases are TGTGCCAGCAGCTTAAGAAGGCAGGCGAACACTGAAGCTTTCTTT.

The V call is TRBV27, the J call TRBJ2-2; D not certain. The CDR3 has 13 amino acids. Germline V gene lookup returns CDR1 MNHEY and CDR2 SMNVEV (reference sequence). Trimming took off 1 base at V and 6 bases at J, with 6 bases between the two ends. Written as DNA, the CDR3 is TGTGCCAGCAGTTTATTCGGTTCCGGGGAGCTGTTTTTT. Protein product: CASSLFGSGELFF.

This chain connects TRBV6-1 to TRBJ2-7, with D tentatively TRBD2 (6 bases). The germline V gene has CDR1 MNHNS and CDR2 SASEGT. Trimming took 4 bases from V and 3 from J, leaving 13 bases between them. The CDR3 loop spans 14 amino acids. CDR3: CASSARGSGYEQYF. In DNA form, the CDR3 reads TGTGCCAGCAGTGCCCGGGGGAGTGGCTACGAGCAGTACTTC.

The chain uses TRBV5-1 and TRBJ1-2; TRBD1 aligns across 9 bases. CDR1 SGHRS and CDR2 YFSETQ come from the germline V gene. V shed 4 bases and J 4 bases; nucleotides not matched to a gene: 5. This CDR3 has 14 residues. CDR3 coding DNA: TGCGCCAGCAGCCCGGGACAGGGAAGCTATGGCTACACCTTC. Protein sequence: CASSPGQGSYGYTF.